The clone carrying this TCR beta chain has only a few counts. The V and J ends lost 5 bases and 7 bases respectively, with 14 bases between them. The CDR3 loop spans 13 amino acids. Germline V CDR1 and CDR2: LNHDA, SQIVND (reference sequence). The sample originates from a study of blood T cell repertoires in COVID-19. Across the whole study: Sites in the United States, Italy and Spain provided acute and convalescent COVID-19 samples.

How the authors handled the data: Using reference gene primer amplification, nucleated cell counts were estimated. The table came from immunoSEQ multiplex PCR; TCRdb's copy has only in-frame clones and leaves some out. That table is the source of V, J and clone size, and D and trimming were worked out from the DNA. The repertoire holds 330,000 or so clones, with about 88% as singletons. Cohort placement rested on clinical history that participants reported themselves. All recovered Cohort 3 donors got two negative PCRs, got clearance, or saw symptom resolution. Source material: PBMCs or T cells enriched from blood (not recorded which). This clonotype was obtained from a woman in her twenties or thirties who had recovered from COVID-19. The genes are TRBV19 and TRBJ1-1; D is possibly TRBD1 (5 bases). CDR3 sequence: CASSPSTAHEAFF. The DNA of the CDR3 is TGTGCCAGTAGTCCGTCGACAGCCCATGAAGCTTTCTTT.